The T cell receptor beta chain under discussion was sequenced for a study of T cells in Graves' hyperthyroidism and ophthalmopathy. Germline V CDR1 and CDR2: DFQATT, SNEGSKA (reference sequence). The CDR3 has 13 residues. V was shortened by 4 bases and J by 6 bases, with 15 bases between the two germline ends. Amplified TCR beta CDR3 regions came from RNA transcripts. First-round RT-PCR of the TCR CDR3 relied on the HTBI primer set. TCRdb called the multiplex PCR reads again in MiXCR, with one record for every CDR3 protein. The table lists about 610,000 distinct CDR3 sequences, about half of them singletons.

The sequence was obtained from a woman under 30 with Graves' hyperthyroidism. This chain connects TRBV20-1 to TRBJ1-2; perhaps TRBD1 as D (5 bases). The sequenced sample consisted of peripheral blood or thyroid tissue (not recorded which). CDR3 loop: CSATGGELDGYTF. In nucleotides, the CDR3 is TGCAGTGCTACGGGAGGGGAATTGGATGGCTACACCTTC.